These 14 T cell receptor beta chains came from one sample sequenced in a study of identical twins. Using its own MiXCR run on the 5' RACE reads, TCRdb lists one record per CDR3 protein. The sample lists 500,000 or so distinct CDR3 sequences, 14% occurring once. This same sample was also taken into another study, of yellow fever vaccine responses in identical twins.

Source material: CD4+ T cells sorted from blood. All receptors come from a woman younger than 35 in good health.

The chain links TRBV6-5 to TRBJ2-3, with 8 bases that match TRBD2. Germline trimming cut 4 bases from V and 4 bases from J; bases unmatched to any gene: 7. The CDR3 is 15 amino acids. Germline V gene data show CDR1 as MNHEY and CDR2 as SVGAGI. CDR3 region: CASSSRGLVSDTQYF. In nucleotides, the CDR3 is TGTGCCAGCAGTTCTAGGGGACTAGTTTCAGATACGCAGTATTTT.

This clonotype was observed a few times. The DNA of the CDR3 is TGTGCCAGCAGCTGGGCGGGGGTCACAGATACGCAGTATTTT. Its translation: CASSWAGVTDTQYF. The chain recombines TRBV11-3 with TRBJ2-3; 7 bases match TRBD2. CDR1 SGHNT and CDR2 YENEEA come from the germline V gene. CDR3 size: 14 residues. V was clipped by 4 bases and J by 2 bases; unmatched bases: 3. Full variable domain (remainder filled in from reference TRBV11-3 and TRBJ2-3): EAGVVQSPRYKIIEKKQPVAFWCNPISGHNTLYWYLQNLGQGPELLIRYENEEAVDDSQLPKDRFSAERLKGVDSTLKIQPAELGDSAVYLCASSWAGVTDTQYFGPGTRLTVL.

The chain couples TRBV5-1 to TRBJ2-5, with D perhaps given as TRBD1 or TRBD2 (5 bases each). V lost 3 bases and J 5 bases, leaving 14 bases between the germline ends. The length of the CDR3 is 14 residues. Germline V CDR1 and CDR2: SGHRS, YFSETQ. CDR3 DNA: TGCGCCAGCAGCTCGATGGGACCTTCGGAGACCCAGTACTTC. Protein sequence: CASSSMGPSETQYF.

This clonotype was seen ten or more times. The V gene is TRBV6-5, the J gene TRBJ2-5; D is undetermined. This CDR3 has 14 residues. The V end lost 0 bases, the J end lost 2 bases, and 7 bases lay between the germline ends. Germline assignment: CDR1 MNHEY and CDR2 SVGAGI. The CDR3 region has the DNA TGTGCCAGCAGTTACTCGAGGCAGCAAGAGACCCAGTACTTC. Protein product: CASSYSRQQETQYF.

J is TRBJ2-3 and V is TRBV5-5; D gene uncertain. CDR3 length: 15 amino acids. Per germline, CDR1 SGHKS and CDR2 YYEKEE (reference sequence). Trimming removed 7 bases from V and 2 bases from J, with 17 bases in between. As DNA, the CDR3 is TGTGCCAGCGGCCCCGGGCCTAGGGTCACAGATACGCAGTATTTT. Its protein product is CASGPGPRVTDTQYF.

The rearrangement uses TRBV5-1 and TRBJ1-6; no definite D call. Germline CDR1 and CDR2: SGHRS and YFSETQ. V was trimmed by 0 bases and J by 9 bases, leaving 13 bases between them. The CDR3 totals 15 residues. Here the CDR3 DNA reads TGCGCCAGCAGCTTGGGCATAGACGGAGGTTCACCCCTCCACTTT. Translating it yields CASSLGIDGGSPLHF.

This clonotype was counted between two and nine times. The V gene is TRBV12-3 or TRBV12-4, the J gene TRBJ1-1; TRBD1 might be the D (5 bases). The CDR3 runs to 14 residues. The V end lost 0 bases, the J end lost 4 bases, and 9 bases lay between the germline ends. The CDR3 DNA follows: TGTGCCAGCAGTTTAGCGCGAGGGACCACTGAAGCTTTCTTT. This encodes CASSLARGTTEAFF.

This chain connects TRBV3-1 to TRBJ2-2, with D maybe TRBD1 (5 bases). Trimming stripped 4 bases from V and 6 bases from J, with 12 bases between. CDR1 and CDR2 (germline): LGHDT, YNNKEL (reference sequence). The CDR3 totals 14 residues. This CDR3 reads CASSPSQGSGELFF. The CDR3 DNA reads TGTGCCAGCAGCCCAAGTCAGGGTTCCGGGGAGCTGTTTTTT.

This clonotype showed up many times. The genes are TRBV5-1 and TRBJ1-1, with 9 bases that match TRBD1. V dropped 0 bases and J dropped 5; count of bases not matched to a gene: 8. Per germline, CDR1 SGHRS and CDR2 YFSETQ. CDR3 length: 16 residues. The CDR3 region has the DNA TGCGCCAGCAGCTTGGGTTGGACAGGGGTCCGGACTGAAGCTTTCTTT. It is translated as CASSLGWTGVRTEAFF.

This clonotype appeared a few times. The rearrangement uses TRBV18 and TRBJ2-3; 7 positions match TRBD1. CDR1 KGHSH and CDR2 LQKENI come from the germline V gene. J gave up 1 base and V 4 bases, and 8 bases lay outside the gene matches. CDR3 length: 16 amino acids. CDR3 sequence: CASSLRIGTGTDTQYF. The CDR3 region has the DNA TGTGCCAGCTCACTGAGGATTGGGACAGGCACAGATACGCAGTATTTT.

There are a few counts of this clonotype. CDR3 nucleotide sequence: TGTGCCAGCAGTTTGAAGGTGTCCTACGAGCAGTACTTC. Translating it yields CASSLKVSYEQYF. The J gene is TRBJ2-7, the V gene TRBV12-3 or TRBV12-4; unclear D gene. There are 13 residues in the CDR3. V dropped 3 bases and J dropped 1 base, with 7 bases sitting between them.

This rearrangement joins TRBV11-2 to TRBJ1-1; 7 nucleotides match TRBD1. CDR1 is SGHAT and CDR2 is FQNNGV in the germline V gene. The CDR3 totals 14 residues. J lost 4 bases, V lost 8 bases, and 10 bases had no gene match. The CDR3 reads CASRWPGGSTEAFF. The CDR3, as DNA: TGTGCCAGCCGTTGGCCAGGGGGTAGCACTGAAGCTTTCTTT.

V and J are TRBV20-1 and TRBJ2-5; a possible D gene is TRBD2 (6 bases). This CDR3 is 17 amino acids long. With 4 bases removed from V and 4 bases from J, the gap between germline ends came to 25 bases. Germline V gene sequence: CDR1 DFQATT, CDR2 SNEGSKA (reference sequence). This CDR3 is CSAIVLGGSKARETQYF. DNA of the CDR3: TGCAGTGCTATCGTACTTGGGGGGTCAAAAGCTCGAGAGACCCAGTACTTC.

This clonotype was observed a handful of times. The chain carries TRBV28 and TRBJ2-1; the match to TRBD1 covers 7 bases. This CDR3 is 16 amino acids long. Germline trimming cut 5 bases from V and 3 bases from J; bases unmatched to any gene: 10. Per germline, CDR1 MDHEN and CDR2 SYDVKM. The CDR3 spells CASSPARGQSYNEQFF. The CDR3 DNA follows: TGTGCCAGCAGTCCTGCCAGGGGACAGAGCTACAATGAGCAGTTCTTC.